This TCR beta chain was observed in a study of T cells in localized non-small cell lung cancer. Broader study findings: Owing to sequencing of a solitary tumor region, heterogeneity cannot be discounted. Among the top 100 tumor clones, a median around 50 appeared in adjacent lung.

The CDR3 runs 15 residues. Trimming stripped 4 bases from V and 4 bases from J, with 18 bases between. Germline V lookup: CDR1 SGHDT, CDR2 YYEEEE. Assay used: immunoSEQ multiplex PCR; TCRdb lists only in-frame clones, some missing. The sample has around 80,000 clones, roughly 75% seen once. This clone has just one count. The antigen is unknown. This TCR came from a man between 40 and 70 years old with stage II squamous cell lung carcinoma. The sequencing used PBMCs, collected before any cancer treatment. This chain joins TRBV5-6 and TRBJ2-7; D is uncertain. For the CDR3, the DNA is TGTGCCAGCAGCCCCCTGCGGCAGACCACTTACGAGCAGTACTTC. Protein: CASSPLRQTTYEQYF.